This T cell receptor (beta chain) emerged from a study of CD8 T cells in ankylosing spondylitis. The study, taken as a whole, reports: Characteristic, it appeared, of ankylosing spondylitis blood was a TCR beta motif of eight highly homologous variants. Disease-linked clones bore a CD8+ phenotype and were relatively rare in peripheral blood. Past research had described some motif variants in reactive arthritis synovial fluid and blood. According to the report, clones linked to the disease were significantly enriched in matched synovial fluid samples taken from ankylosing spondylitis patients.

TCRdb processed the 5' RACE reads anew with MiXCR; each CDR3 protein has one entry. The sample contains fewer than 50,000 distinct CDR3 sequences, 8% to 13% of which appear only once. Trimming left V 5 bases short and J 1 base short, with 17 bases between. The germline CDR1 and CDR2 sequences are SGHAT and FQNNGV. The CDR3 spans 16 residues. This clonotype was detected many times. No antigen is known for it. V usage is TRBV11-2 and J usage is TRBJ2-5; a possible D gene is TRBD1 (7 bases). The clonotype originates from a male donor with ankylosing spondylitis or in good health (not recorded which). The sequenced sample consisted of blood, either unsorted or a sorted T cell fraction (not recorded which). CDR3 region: CASSKQGGAPQETQYF. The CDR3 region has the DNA TGTGCCAGCAGCAAGCAGGGGGGAGCGCCCCAAGAGACCCAGTACTTC.